This T cell receptor beta chain stems from a study of cytomegalovirus exposure and HLA in healthy donors. General study points: Excluded were some V segments that proved indistinguishable, including TRBV6-2 and TRBV6-3.

Donors sampled were nominally healthy, though unrecorded immune exposures were likely. This CDR3 contains 16 residues. The ends lost 3 bases at V and 11 bases at J; junction bases unmatched: 13. CDR1 is MDHEN and CDR2 is SYDVKM in the germline V gene. PCR used 60 Vbeta primers and 13 Jbeta primers. Only in-frame clones appear in the TCRdb table, and some are missing; sequencing was by immunoSEQ multiplex PCR. The table shows some 190,000 clones, with around three quarters occurring only once. Turning to this clone: Its specificity is not known.

The genes are TRBV28 and TRBJ1-6, with TRBD1 matching 7 bases. This TCR was sampled from a woman in her twenties or thirties in good health and CMV-seropositive. Source material: PBMCs. CDR3 sequence: CASSFTRYRGSPPLHF. The CDR3 bases are TGTGCCAGCAGTTTTACAAGGTACAGGGGTAGTCCACCCCTCCACTTT. The complete variable domain, with remaining parts taken from reference TRBV28 and TRBJ1-6, reads DVKVTQSSRYLVKRTGEKVFLECVQDMDHENMFWYRQDPGLGLRLIYFSYDVKMKEKGDIPEGYSVSREKKERFSLILESASTNQTSMYLCASSFTRYRGSPPLHFGNGTRLTVT.